This T cell receptor beta chain emerged from a study of technical replicates of blood from a few donors. Germline CDR1 reads MRHNA; CDR2 reads SNTAGT. V was clipped by 7 bases and J by 6 bases, with 18 bases between them. The CDR3 covers 14 residues. Clones were sequenced by immunoSEQ multiplex PCR, and TCRdb holds only the in-frame ones, with some missing. The table records approximately 70,000 clones, 91% of them present only once. The sample consisted of T cells isolated from PBMCs. This receptor was identified in a human donor in good health. Some clones in this sample may be carry-over from other donors' samples. V usage is TRBV6-4 and J usage is TRBJ1-2; D is uncertain. This chain's CDR3 is CASNPTGSSHGYTF. In nucleotides, the CDR3 is TGTGCCAGCAACCCGACGGGTTCCTCCCATGGCTACACCTTC.